The rows below give T cell receptor beta chains drawn from one sample of a study of T cells in Graves' hyperthyroidism and ophthalmopathy. TCRdb reprocessed the multiplex PCR reads with MiXCR, giving one entry per CDR3 protein. The sample contains over 500,000 distinct CDR3 sequences, 11% to 15% of which appear only once. The sequencing input was blood. The receptors were gathered from a middle-aged woman with Graves' hyperthyroidism. Each CDR3 is given with its conserved first and last residue. The D gene is left open where the match is weak. Not all rows give a size; the values are once, few, many and, for expanded clones, a class.

- TRBJ1-4 TRBV18 many CASSLTDATNEKLFF TGTGCCAGCTCATTGACAGACGCAACTAATGAAAAACTGTTTTTT
TRBD1 TRBJ1-5 TRBV9 few CASSPGTGGAGNQPQHF TGTGCCAGCAGCCCCGGGACAGGGGGCGCGGGGAATCAGCCCCAGCATTTT
TRBD2 TRBJ2-3 TRBV6-1 - CATRVAGYTDTQYF TGTGCCACCCGGGTAGCGGGGTACACAGATACGCAGTATTTT
- TRBJ2-1 TRBV28 large CASSLELGANEQFF TGTGCCAGCAGTTTGGAACTAGGGGCGAATGAGCAGTTCTTC
TRBD1 TRBJ2-1 TRBV27 many CASSWTGAEQFF TGTGCCAGCAGTTGGACAGGGGCTGAGCAGTTCTTC
- TRBJ2-2 TRBV20-1 few CSARDLGVGELFF TGCAGTGCTAGAGATTTGGGAGTCGGGGAGCTGTTTTTT
- TRBJ1-2 TRBV29-1 few CSVERDGYTF TGCAGCGTTGAACGGGATGGCTACACCTTC
- TRBJ2-1 TRBV7-3 - CASSLGADEQFF TGTGCCAGCAGCTTAGGGGCAGATGAGCAGTTCTTC
- TRBJ2-5 TRBV6-1 - CASSLTGNAFPPGSETQYF TGTGCCAGCAGCCTGACAGGGAACGCGTTCCCCCCCGGGAGTGAGACCCAGTACTTC
- TRBJ2-7 TRBV5-1 many CASSSDSISYEQYF TGCGCCAGCAGCTCCGACAGTATCTCCTACGAGCAATACTTC
TRBD2 TRBJ2-7 TRBV6-4 many CASSGAEREGREQYF TGTGCCAGCAGTGGAGCCGAGCGGGAGGGCCGCGAGCAGTACTTC
- TRBJ1-1 TRBV7-2 many CASRVQGGGLNTEAFF TGTGCCAGCAGAGTCCAAGGGGGGGGTTTGAACACTGAAGCTTTCTTT
- TRBJ2-7 TRBV2 many CASRGGSPYEQYF TGTGCCAGCAGGGGCGGGTCTCCCTACGAGCAGTACTTC
TRBD1 TRBJ1-1 TRBV28 many CASRQGAFTEAFF TGTGCCAGCAGACAGGGGGCGTTTACTGAAGCTTTCTTT
- TRBJ1-3 TRBV5-1 - CAGSSQDPRVYF TGCGCCGGCAGCTCCCAGGATCCGAGGGTATATTTT